These 15 T cell receptor beta chains were sequenced from one sample in a study of regulatory T cells in long-lasting Graves disease. Time point described: newly diagnosed GD, antithyroid drugs for less than 3 months. Extracted RNA from PBMCs served as the source of the TCR library. Arm-PCR with iRepertoire HTBI primers amplified the CDR3 regions for these TCR beta libraries. TCRdb re-called the multiplex PCR reads through MiXCR, storing one row per CDR3 protein. The repertoire includes 400,000 to 650,000 distinct CDR3 sequences, more than 15% of them detected once, and about 25% sits in the top ten. This sample also appeared in a second study, on T cells in Graves' hyperthyroidism and ophthalmopathy.

The starting material was peripheral blood mononuclear cells (PBMCs), obtained at new diagnosis, from a patient treated with antithyroid drugs. These receptors were taken from a woman aged 40-60 years with Graves disease.

The rearrangement joins TRBV4-1 to TRBJ1-3, with a tentative D call TRBD1 (6 bases). Trimming stripped 2 bases from V and 0 bases from J, with 11 bases between. The CDR3 length is 16 residues. CDR1 and CDR2 (germline): MGHRA, YSYEKL. As DNA, the CDR3 is TGCGCCAGCAGCCAACCAGACAGGTCCTCTGGAAACACCATATATTTT. Its protein product is CASSQPDRSSGNTIYF.

This clonotype appeared many times. This chain joins TRBV7-9 and TRBJ2-1; 9 bases match TRBD1. J gave up 0 bases and V 3 bases, and 9 bases lay outside the gene matches. Germline V gene data show CDR1 as SEHNR and CDR2 as FQNEAQ (reference sequence). The CDR3 extends over 18 amino acids. For the CDR3, the DNA is TGTGCCAGCAGCTTGAAACAGGGGGCGTCAGGCTCCTACAATGAGCAGTTCTTC. This sequence encodes CASSLKQGASGSYNEQFF. The full variable domain, its missing parts supplied by reference TRBV7-9 and TRBJ2-1, is DTGVSQNPRHKITKRGQNVTFRCDPISEHNRLYWYRQTLGQGPEFLTYFQNEAQLEKSRLLSDRFSAERPKGSFSTLEIQRTEQGDSAMYLCASSLKQGASGSYNEQFFGPGTRLTVL.

The table lists this clonotype with many counts. The J gene is TRBJ2-2, the V gene TRBV3-1; the D is unclear. Trimming took off 3 bases at V and 5 bases at J, with 4 bases between the two ends. The CDR3 consists of 12 residues. Germline lookup yields CDR1 LGHDT and CDR2 YNNKEL (reference sequence). This CDR3 is CASSHSTGELFF. The CDR3 nucleotides are TGTGCCAGCAGCCACTCTACCGGGGAGCTGTTTTTT. The full variable domain, its missing parts supplied by reference TRBV3-1 and TRBJ2-2, is DTAVSQTPKYLVTQMGNDKSIKCEQNLGHDTMYWYKQDSKKFLKIMFSYNNKELIINETVPNRFSPKSPDKAHLNLHINSLELGDSAVYFCASSHSTGELFFGEGSRLTVL.

The gene calls are TRBV2 and TRBJ1-3; the D is unclear. CDR1 is SNHLY and CDR2 is FYNNEI in the germline V gene. Trimming stripped 4 bases from V and 1 base from J, with 11 bases between. This CDR3 is built from 15 residues. The CDR3 bases are TGTGCCAGCAGTGGGTTGGGGAGTTCTGGAAACACCATATATTTT. Translating gives CASSGLGSSGNTIYF.

This clonotype was seen repeatedly, ten times or more. The gene calls are TRBV2 and TRBJ1-1; D gene unclear. Germline assignment: CDR1 SNHLY and CDR2 FYNNEI. Trimming took 6 bases from V and 5 from J, leaving 7 bases between them. This CDR3 is 11 amino acids long. CDR3 DNA sequence: TGTGCCAGCAGGCAGAGTACTGAAGCTTTCTTT. Its translation: CASRQSTEAFF. The whole variable domain, remainder taken from reference TRBV2 and TRBJ1-1, is EPEVTQTPSHQVTQMGQEVILRCVPISNHLYFYWYRQILGQKVEFLVSFYNNEISEKSEIFDDQFSVERPDGSNFTLKIRSTKLEDSAMYFCASRQSTEAFFGQGTRLTVV.

V is TRBV15 and J is TRBJ2-7; possibly TRBD1 or TRBD2 for D (5 bases each). This CDR3 has 14 residues. V dropped 3 bases and J dropped 2 bases, with 11 bases sitting between them. Germline V lookup: CDR1 LNHNV, CDR2 YYDKDF (reference sequence). Here the CDR3 DNA reads TGTGCCACCAGCAGGGGACCTAGGGCCTACGAGCAGTACTTC. It codes for CATSRGPRAYEQYF.

The table lists this clonotype with a few counts. This rearrangement joins TRBV7-9 to TRBJ1-6; tentatively, D is TRBD1 (6 bases). The V end was cut by 5 bases, the J end by 5 bases, with 10 bases between. The CDR3 has 14 amino acids. CDR1 and CDR2 from the germline V gene are SEHNR and FQNEAQ (reference sequence). The CDR3 region is CASSTGWDNSPLHF. DNA for the CDR3: TGTGCCAGCAGCACAGGGTGGGATAATTCACCCCTCCACTTT.

The chain uses TRBV5-4 and TRBJ2-1; 11 bases fit TRBD2. The V gene end was trimmed by 3 bases and the J gene end by 5 bases; junction bases not matched to a gene: 7. This CDR3 has 16 amino acids. Germline V gene data show CDR1 as SGHNT and CDR2 as YYREEE (reference sequence). CDR3 sequence: CASSSGPTSGNNEQFF. The CDR3 coding sequence is TGTGCCAGCAGCTCCGGCCCGACTAGCGGGAACAATGAGCAGTTCTTC.

In regard to this clonotype: A read error may explain this, as a much larger clone is one base away. The rearrangement links TRBV28 to TRBJ1-4; 10 bases agree with TRBD1. The V and J ends lost 4 bases and 8 bases, in that order; junction bases with no gene match: 13. Germline CDR1 is MDHEN and CDR2 is SYDVKM. This CDR3 region has 17 residues. CDR3 sequence reads: CASSSKSYKGQGEKLFF. DNA for the CDR3: TGTGCCAGCAGTTCCAAATCGTACAAGGGACAGGGGGAAAAACTGTTTTTT.

This clonotype came up a few times. V usage is TRBV4-2 and J usage is TRBJ2-1; 8 nucleotides match TRBD2. Germline CDR1 LGHNA, CDR2 YNFKEQ. The ends lost 5 bases at V and 3 bases at J; junction bases unmatched: 6. The CDR3 is 15 amino acids. CDR3 sequence: CASSEIAGYYNEQFF. CDR3 in DNA: TGTGCCAGCAGCGAAATAGCGGGGTACTACAATGAGCAGTTCTTC.

This clonotype was counted only a few times. One end of the junction fails to match germline, which may point to a read error. The gene calls are TRBV12-3 or TRBV12-4 and TRBJ2-3; maybe TRBD2 (5 bases). The CDR3 extends over 13 amino acids. CDR3 DNA sequence: TGTGCCAGCAGTCCTCAGTTGGGAGATACGCGGTATTTT. It translates to CASSPQLGDTRYF.

J is TRBJ1-6 and V is TRBV30; TRBD1 agrees at 8 bases. Germline loops: CDR1 GTSNPN, CDR2 SVGIG (reference sequence). The CDR3 consists of 15 residues. V shed 8 bases and J 7 bases; nucleotides not matched to a gene: 13. DNA of the CDR3: TGTGCCAGCTCCCCACTGGACAGGGAAAATTCACCCCTCCACTTT. It is translated as CASSPLDRENSPLHF.

The genes are TRBV25-1 and TRBJ2-2; the D gene is possibly TRBD1 (6 bases). From germline, CDR1 is MGHDK and CDR2 SYGVNS. The V gene lost 4 bases and the J gene lost 8 bases, with 17 bases spanning the gap. This CDR3 spans 15 amino acids. The CDR3 bases are TGTGCCAGCAGTGGAGGGACATCTCACTGGGGGGAGCTGTTTTTT. Amino acids: CASSGGTSHWGELFF. Using reference TRBV25-1 and TRBJ2-2 for the parts outside the CDR3, the full variable domain is EADIYQTPRYLVIGTGKKITLECSQTMGHDKMYWYQQDPGMELHLIHYSYGVNSTEKGDLSSESTVSRIRTEHFPLTLESARPSHTSQYLCASSGGTSHWGELFFGEGSRLTVL.

The chain is built from TRBV11-3 and TRBJ2-1; TRBD1 matches at 7 bases. CDR3 length equals 14 residues. V was clipped by 6 bases and J by 6 bases; unmatched bases: 8. The germline gives CDR1 SGHNT, CDR2 YENEEA. CDR3 DNA: TGTGCCAGCAGTGCCCCGGGACAGCCCAATGAGCAGTTCTTC. Its protein is CASSAPGQPNEQFF.

The rearrangement joins TRBV9 to TRBJ2-5, with 7 nucleotides matching TRBD2. Germline trimming cut 4 bases from V and 4 bases from J; bases unmatched to any gene: 16. This CDR3 contains 17 residues. CDR1 and CDR2 from the germline V gene are SGDLS and YYNGEE. The CDR3 here is CASSPPYGGGSLETQYF. The CDR3, as DNA: TGTGCCAGCAGCCCCCCGTATGGGGGGGGGAGCCTAGAGACCCAGTACTTC. The variable domain in full, completed from reference TRBV9 and TRBJ2-5, reads DSGVTQTPKHLITATGQRVTLRCSPRSGDLSVYWYQQSLDQGLQFLIQYYNGEERAKGNILERFSAQQFPDLHSELNLSSLELGDSALYFCASSPPYGGGSLETQYFGPGTRLLVL.